This passage covers 21 T cell receptor beta chains from one sample sequenced in a study of radiotherapy plus CTLA-4 blockade in lung cancer. Generated by immunoSEQ multiplex PCR, the TCRdb table keeps only in-frame clones and is missing some. The profile shows roughly 100,000 clones, 85% of them singletons. The material was peripheral blood, obtained from a patient treated with radiotherapy plus ipilimumab. The receptor source for this set is a human donor with non-small cell lung cancer that progressed on radiotherapy plus ipilimumab. Some clones in this sample may be carry-over from other donors' samples.

The V gene is TRBV7-7, the J gene TRBJ1-1; D gene ambiguous. CDR1 is SSHAT, CDR2 FNYEAQ, per germline (reference sequence). There are 13 residues in the CDR3. CDR3 sequence: CASASDGDTEAFF. The CDR3 region has the DNA TGTGCTAGCGCTTCCGACGGGGACACTGAAGCTTTCTTT.

The chain has TRBV11-3 and TRBJ1-1; D is perhaps TRBD1 (6 bases). The germline V gene has CDR1 SGHNT and CDR2 YENEEA. There are 14 residues in the CDR3. V dropped 3 bases and J dropped 0 bases, with 8 bases sitting between them. For the CDR3, the DNA is TGTGCCAGCAGCTTGAAGGGGGTGAACACTGAAGCTTTCTTT. Its translation is CASSLKGVNTEAFF.

This chain links TRBV5-1 with TRBJ2-3, with D possibly matching TRBD2 (5 bases). This CDR3 has 14 amino acids. CDR1 SGHRS and CDR2 YFSETQ come from the germline V gene. Trimming shortened V by 7 bases and J by 3 bases, and 15 bases separated the two germline ends. The CDR3 reads CASLVDPGTDTQYF. CDR3 nucleotide sequence: TGCGCCAGCTTGGTGGACCCGGGGACAGATACGCAGTATTTT.

The rearrangement links TRBV6-1 to TRBJ1-4; tentatively, D is TRBD1 (5 bases). The CDR3 extends over 15 amino acids. The V end was cut by 4 bases, the J end by 3 bases, with 12 bases between. Germline-derived CDR1 and CDR2 are MNHNS and SASEGT. The CDR3 here is CASSVTGLANEKLFF. CDR3 nucleotides: TGTGCCAGCAGTGTAACGGGACTTGCTAATGAAAAACTGTTTTTT.

CDR3 loop: CASSLYWNTEAFF. Here the CDR3 DNA reads TGCGCCAGCAGCCTCTACTGGAACACTGAAGCTTTCTTT. V is TRBV4-3 and J is TRBJ1-1; D not resolved. Trimming took off 4 bases at V and 1 base at J, with 7 bases between the two ends. Germline assignment: CDR1 LGHNA and CDR2 YSLEER. The CDR3 extends over 13 amino acids.

J is TRBJ2-5 and V is TRBV6-5; D remains ambiguous. Germline CDR1 MNHEY, CDR2 SVGAGI. The CDR3 contains 14 residues. V lost 2 bases, J lost 5 bases, and 12 bases lay in between. The DNA of the CDR3 is TGTGCCAGCAGTTACAAGGGCTTTGGGGAGACCCAGTACTTC. Protein: CASSYKGFGETQYF.

This chain joins TRBV4-1 and TRBJ1-4; a possible D gene is TRBD1 (6 bases). The ends were cut back, 5 bases at V and 7 bases at J, with 20 bases in the middle. Germline CDR1 is MGHRA and CDR2 is YSYEKL. CDR3 size: 16 residues. CDR3 sequence (DNA): TGCGCCAGCAGCGATTCTTTTGGGGGGCTGGTTGAAAAACTGTTTTTT. This codes for CASSDSFGGLVEKLFF.

The rearrangement joins TRBV5-1 to TRBJ2-5; no clear D gene. The germline CDR1 and CDR2 sequences are SGHRS and YFSETQ. With 0 bases removed from V and 2 bases from J, the gap between germline ends came to 5 bases. The CDR3 length is 13 residues. CDR3 protein: CASSLGFQETQYF. The CDR3 DNA sequence: TGCGCCAGCAGCTTGGGATTTCAAGAGACCCAGTACTTC.

The V and J genes are TRBV4-2 and TRBJ1-6; D is ambiguous. CDR1 LGHNA and CDR2 YNFKEQ come from the germline V gene. This CDR3 is built from 15 residues. V was clipped by 0 bases and J by 9 bases, with 12 bases between them. CDR3 DNA sequence: TGTGCCAGCAGCCAAGATTTGGGTAGGGTTTCACCCCTCCACTTT. Translating it yields CASSQDLGRVSPLHF.

The rearrangement uses TRBV21-1 and TRBJ2-3. TRBV21-1 is marked as a pseudogene. This CDR3 region has 18 residues. The CDR3 here is CASSKVMKRVGNTDTQYF. CDR3 in DNA: TGTGCCAGCAGCAAAGTGATGAAACGGGTTGGGAACACAGATACGCAGTATTTT.

The chain combines TRBV5-1 with TRBJ2-7; 10 bases are shared with TRBD1. Looked up from germline, CDR1 is SGHRS and CDR2 is YFSETQ. The V gene end was trimmed by 0 bases and the J gene end by 3 bases; junction bases not matched to a gene: 12. The CDR3 runs to 18 residues. The CDR3 coding sequence is TGCGCCAGCAGCTTGGAGGGACAGGGGATTGTCTCCAACTACGAGCAGTACTTC. This translates into CASSLEGQGIVSNYEQYF.

The chain uses TRBV7-2 and TRBJ1-1; D gene unclear. This CDR3 is built from 13 residues. The germline CDR1 and CDR2 sequences are SGHTA and FQGNSA. Trimming took 1 base from V and 12 from J, leaving 15 bases between them. The CDR3, as DNA: TGTGCCAGCAGCTTAGTTCAGGACGGGAAGACTTTCTTT. Protein product: CASSLVQDGKTFF.

The V call is TRBV6-5, the J call TRBJ1-1, with a tentative D call TRBD1 (5 bases). V was trimmed by 6 bases and J by 1 base, leaving 9 bases between them. The CDR3 length is 13 residues. Per germline, CDR1 MNHEY and CDR2 SVGAGI. The CDR3 nucleotides read TGTGCCAGCAGACGAGGACAGAACACTGAAGCTTTCTTT. Protein: CASRRGQNTEAFF.

The chain combines TRBV18 with TRBJ1-2; D possibly corresponds to TRBD1 (6 bases). With 3 bases removed from V and 3 bases from J, the gap between germline ends came to 11 bases. The germline V gene encodes CDR1 KGHSH and CDR2 LQKENI. The CDR3 extends over 14 amino acids. The CDR3 DNA follows: TGTGCCAGCTCACCGACAGGTGGCGACTATGGCTACACCTTC. It translates to CASSPTGGDYGYTF.

As DNA, the CDR3 is TGTGCCAGCAGCTCCCCAGATCCAAGCAATCAGCCCCAGCATTTT. Translating gives CASSSPDPSNQPQHF. The chain uses TRBV28 and TRBJ1-5, with D uncertain. CDR3 size: 15 residues. CDR1 is MDHEN and CDR2 is SYDVKM in the germline V gene. V lost 6 bases, J lost 1 base, and 13 bases lay in between. Filled out from reference TRBV28 and TRBJ1-5, the complete variable domain reads DVKVTQSSRYLVKRTGEKVFLECVQDMDHENMFWYRQDPGLGLRLIYFSYDVKMKEKGDIPEGYSVSREKKERFSLILESASTNQTSMYLCASSSPDPSNQPQHFGDGTRLSIL.

The chain carries TRBV6-5 and TRBJ1-2, with 7 bases that match TRBD1. J lost 4 bases, V lost 3 bases, and 8 bases had no gene match. This CDR3 is built from 15 residues. Germline assignment: CDR1 MNHEY and CDR2 SVGAGI. CDR3 protein: CASSYGTATIYGYTF. CDR3 sequence (DNA): TGTGCCAGCAGTTATGGGACAGCCACAATCTATGGCTACACCTTC.

Details on this clone: Its ends do not fully match the called genes, so a read error is possible. The chain carries TRBV7-7 and TRBJ2-5, with TRBD1 matching 8 bases. This CDR3 is 14 amino acids long. Germline V gene sequence: CDR1 SSHAT, CDR2 FNYEAQ (reference sequence). CDR3 nucleotides: TGTGCTAGCAGCAGTGGATTCCGGACAGGGAACCAGTACTTC. Encoded protein: CASSSGFRTGNQYF.

J is TRBJ1-5 and V is TRBV25-1; D unresolved. This CDR3 spans 14 amino acids. CDR1 MGHDK and CDR2 SYGVNS come from the germline V gene. The germline V and J ends were trimmed by 5 bases and 0 bases, with 8 bases remaining between them. CDR3 in DNA: TGTGCCAGCAGTCCCGGGATTAGCAATCAGCCCCAGCATTTT. Amino acid sequence: CASSPGISNQPQHF.

This chain uses TRBV10-3 with TRBJ1-1; 7 bases are a match to TRBD1. Trimming took 4 bases from V and 4 from J; bases not matched to a gene: 3. In germline, CDR1 is ENHRY, CDR2 SYGVKD. The CDR3 is made up of 13 amino acids. The CDR3 loop reads CAISGSGGTEAFF. The DNA for the CDR3 is TGTGCCATCAGTGGCTCAGGGGGCACTGAAGCTTTCTTT.

V and J are TRBV5-4 and TRBJ2-3, with TRBD2 matching 10 bases. Germline V CDR1 and CDR2: SGHNT, YYREEE (reference sequence). Trimming took 3 bases from V and 5 from J; bases not matched to a gene: 6. There are 15 residues in the CDR3. This CDR3 is CASSSTSGAKDTQYF. The CDR3 DNA follows: TGTGCCAGCAGCTCCACTAGCGGGGCGAAAGATACGCAGTATTTT.

The J gene is TRBJ2-7, the V gene TRBV27; the match to TRBD2 covers 11 bases. The CDR3 has 14 residues. The germline V gene has CDR1 MNHEY and CDR2 SMNVEV (reference sequence). Trimming took 6 bases from V and 2 from J; bases not matched to a gene: 3. The CDR3 here is CASRSLAGAYEQYF. CDR3 coding DNA: TGTGCCAGCAGGTCACTAGCGGGGGCCTACGAGCAGTACTTC.